These 2 T cell receptor beta chains were all obtained from the same sample, sequenced in a study of T cell responses to AZD1222 COVID-19 vaccine. Here immunoSEQ multiplex PCR was the method, and the copy in TCRdb shows in-frame clones only, minus some. The data hold about 100,000 clones, with about 88% observed a single time. Sequences were derived from peripheral blood, sampled on day 0 of AZD1222 vaccination. The receptors stem from an adult in good health.

The chain is built from TRBV7-8 and TRBJ1-2, with D perhaps matching TRBD1 (6 bases). The CDR3 length is 15 residues. The ends were cut back, 5 bases at V and 1 base at J, with 14 bases in the middle. The germline gives CDR1 SGHVS, CDR2 FQNEAQ. CDR3 loop: CASSPGGGDNYGYTF. The CDR3 DNA reads as TGTGCCAGCAGCCCCGGAGGGGGGGATAACTATGGCTACACCTTC.

This rearrangement joins TRBV7-9 to TRBJ2-2, with TRBD2 identical over 8 bases. CDR1 is SEHNR, CDR2 FQNEAQ, per germline (reference sequence). The CDR3 runs 17 residues. Germline trimming cut 5 bases from V and 4 bases from J; bases unmatched to any gene: 12. CDR3 sequence (DNA): TGTGCCAGCAGCAAATCACCGGGAGGGCCGGGCACCGGGGAGCTGTTTTTT. Protein sequence: CASSKSPGGPGTGELFF.